Presented here are 12 T cell receptor beta chains from one specimen sequenced in a study of blood T cells in healthy people across ages. Using a J-beta primer mix together with a sample-barcoded 5' primer, a second PCR was run for roughly 6 to 12 cycles. TCRdb passed the 5' RACE reads through MiXCR, listing each CDR3 protein once. The sample lists 1.5 million to 2 million distinct CDR3 sequences, roughly 30% occurring once. Sequencing was carried out using blood. Source of these receptors: a woman aged 25 to 39 in good health.

This clonotype was seen only a few times. The chain uses TRBV18 and TRBJ1-6, with 8 positions matching TRBD1. This CDR3 is built from 15 residues. Germline V lookup: CDR1 KGHSH, CDR2 LQKENI. Trimming removed 3 bases from V and 9 bases from J; junction bases left unmatched: 7. CDR3 amino acids: CASSPPGTGRSPLHF. CDR3 nucleotide sequence: TGTGCCAGCTCACCTCCCGGGACAGGCCGTTCACCCCTCCACTTT.

The rearrangement joins TRBV28 to TRBJ1-1; no definite D call. V dropped 1 base and J dropped 5 bases, with 8 bases sitting between them. This CDR3 region has 13 residues. Germline V lookup: CDR1 MDHEN, CDR2 SYDVKM. In DNA, the CDR3 is TGTGCCAGCAGTTTATCGGCCGTTACTGAAGCTTTCTTT. This codes for CASSLSAVTEAFF.

This clonotype was counted only a few times. This chain connects TRBV7-9 to TRBJ2-1; D uncertain. Germline CDR1 is SEHNR and CDR2 is FQNEAQ (reference sequence). This CDR3 contains 13 residues. V was cut by 6 bases and J by 8 bases, with 14 bases left in between. DNA of the CDR3: TGTGCCAGCAGTTTTAGTAATAACGATGAGCAGTTCTTC. Residues: CASSFSNNDEQFF.

This clonotype was counted at least ten times. J is TRBJ2-1 and V is TRBV4-1; D uncertain. Germline V lookup: CDR1 MGHRA, CDR2 YSYEKL. The CDR3 is 15 amino acids. Trimming shortened V by 0 bases and J by 6 bases, and 12 bases separated the two germline ends. Here the CDR3 DNA reads TGCGCCAGCAGCCAAGAATGGAGCAACCTCAATGAGCAGTTCTTC. This codes for CASSQEWSNLNEQFF.

J is TRBJ1-1 and V is TRBV29-1, with D unclear. The CDR3 is made up of 13 amino acids. Trimming removed 6 bases from V and 4 bases from J, with 15 bases in between. Germline V CDR1 and CDR2: SQVTM, ANQGSEA. CDR3 protein: CSVPGEYGTEAFF. The CDR3 bases are TGCAGCGTCCCGGGTGAATATGGCACTGAAGCTTTCTTT.

The table lists this clonotype with a few counts. The V and J genes are TRBV12-3 or TRBV12-4 and TRBJ1-2, with 8 bases fitting TRBD1. J lost 4 bases, V lost 6 bases, and 10 bases had no gene match. CDR3 length: 15 residues. This chain's CDR3 is CASSLSGGLGYGYTF. CDR3 DNA: TGTGCCAGCAGCCTATCAGGGGGCTTGGGCTATGGCTACACCTTC.

This clonotype showed up just a few times. This rearrangement joins TRBV7-6 to TRBJ2-1; D not certain. There are 12 residues in the CDR3. Between the trimmed V and J ends, which lost 5 bases and 6 bases, there was a span of 8 bases. Germline V CDR1 and CDR2: SGHVS, FNYEAQ. This CDR3 is CASSPDVNEQFF. In nucleotides, the CDR3 is TGTGCCAGCAGCCCGGACGTCAATGAGCAGTTCTTC.

This clonotype was recorded many times. Here the CDR3 DNA reads TGTGCCAGCAGTCAACTCAGGGGCGAGCAGTACTTC. Its protein product is CASSQLRGEQYF. The chain combines TRBV3-1 with TRBJ2-7, with D possibly matching TRBD1 (6 bases). CDR1 and CDR2 (germline): LGHDT, YNNKEL (reference sequence). Trimming took 6 bases from V and 6 from J, leaving 12 bases between them. This CDR3 comprises 12 residues.

The chain employs TRBV6-4 and TRBJ2-4; TRBD1 is a possible D gene (6 bases). Germline CDR1 reads MRHNA; CDR2 reads SNTAGT. The V end lost 2 bases, the J end lost 0 bases, and 11 bases lay between the germline ends. The CDR3 is 16 amino acids. The CDR3 sequence: CASSDDRRLAKNIQYF. CDR3 sequence (DNA): TGTGCCAGCAGTGACGACAGGCGACTAGCCAAAAACATTCAGTACTTC.

This clonotype appeared a few times. The V gene is TRBV9, the J gene TRBJ1-6; D ambiguous. V was clipped by 4 bases and J by 6 bases, with 8 bases between them. Germline CDR1 SGDLS, CDR2 YYNGEE. CDR3 length: 13 residues. CDR3 DNA sequence: TGTGCCAGCAGCCCCACCCGTAATTCACCCCTCCACTTT. This gives the protein CASSPTRNSPLHF.

V usage is TRBV15 and J usage is TRBJ1-1, with unresolved D. Germline V gene sequence: CDR1 LNHNV, CDR2 YYDKDF (reference sequence). V was trimmed by 0 bases and J by 1 base, leaving 6 bases between them. The CDR3 runs 14 residues. The CDR3 DNA sequence: TGTGCCACCAGCAGAGATACTGGGAACACTGAAGCTTTCTTT. It encodes CATSRDTGNTEAFF.

A note on this clonotype: A clone one base away is much larger, so this may be a read error. Since no conserved phenylalanine or tryptophan closes the CDR3, a read error is the likely cause. V gene TRBV9 combines with J gene TRBJ2-3; unclear D gene. CDR1 SGDLS and CDR2 YYNGEE come from the germline V gene. V was pared by 4 bases and J by 4 bases, with 10 bases between. This CDR3 is 13 amino acids long. The CDR3 protein is CASSTPPSDTQYL. CDR3 coding DNA: TGTGCCAGCAGCACCCCTCCGTCAGATACGCAGTATCTT.